This passage covers 17 T cell receptor beta chains from one sample sequenced in a study of blood T cells in healthy people across ages (dated by TCRdb to about 2015). The library was generated by 5' RACE. Data came from an Illumina HiSeq 2500. The second PCR ran for about 6 to 12 cycles and used a J-beta primer mix along with a sample-barcoded 5' primer. TCRdb ran its own pipeline on the public reads, namely fastp trimming at Q25 and MiXCR clone calling, and kept in-frame beta chains. Each CDR3 protein appears once, grouped with its most common genes and DNA. The sample table contains 1,500,000 or so distinct CDR3 sequences; only one count was recorded for roughly 64% of them. The ten largest clones take up over 5% of the sample. The sample consisted of blood. Receptor source: a man aged 18-30 years in good health.

The V call is TRBV7-9, the J call TRBJ2-5; 7 nucleotides line up with TRBD2. CDR1 and CDR2 from the germline V gene are SEHNR and FQNEAQ (reference sequence). V lost 5 bases and J lost 4; bases outside the gene matches: 16. CDR3 length: 17 amino acids. CDR3 sequence: CASSKRGEGWRIETQYF. The CDR3, as DNA: TGTGCCAGCAGCAAACGGGGGGAAGGCTGGCGCATAGAGACCCAGTACTTC.

This clonotype came up once. The chain links TRBV7-2 to TRBJ1-6; tentatively, D is TRBD1 (5 bases). CDR1 is SGHTA, CDR2 FQGNSA, per germline. Trimming took 3 bases from V and 4 from J, leaving 13 bases between them. The CDR3 consists of 16 residues. Here the CDR3 reads CASSFREGRYNSPLHF. In DNA, the CDR3 is TGTGCCAGCAGCTTCAGGGAGGGGAGATATAATTCACCCCTCCACTTT.

The rearrangement links TRBV12-3 or TRBV12-4 to TRBJ1-4; TRBD1 might be the D (5 bases). The CDR3 runs to 15 residues. V lost 6 bases and J 7 bases, leaving 18 bases between the germline ends. The CDR3 DNA is TGTGCCAGCAGCTCTGGGGGTGGGCCGCTTGAAAAACTGTTTTTT. Amino acids: CASSSGGGPLEKLFF.

This chain joins TRBV11-2 and TRBJ2-3; possible D gene TRBD2, 6 bases. Germline V lookup: CDR1 SGHAT, CDR2 FQNNGV. V was trimmed by 8 bases and J by 2 bases, leaving 14 bases between them. The CDR3 has 14 amino acids. The CDR3 bases are TGTGCCAGCTACAGGAGGGCAGCCACAGATACGCAGTATTTT. Its translation: CASYRRAATDTQYF.

The sample holds one count of this clonotype. Lacking the conserved final phenylalanine or tryptophan, this CDR3 likely reflects a read error. The V gene is TRBV11-2, the J gene TRBJ2-5; TRBD1 or TRBD2 may be the D gene (5 bases each). V lost 5 bases, J lost 4 bases, and 11 bases lay in between. CDR3 length equals 13 residues. Germline-derived CDR1 and CDR2 are SGHAT and FQNNGV. CDR3 in DNA: TGTGCCAGCAGCCTCTGGGACCTAGAGACCCAGTACGTC. Encoded protein: CASSLWDLETQYV.

The chain is built from TRBV15 and TRBJ2-7, with D unclear. In germline, CDR1 is LNHNV, CDR2 YYDKDF (reference sequence). Between the trimmed V and J ends, which lost 5 bases and 6 bases, there was a span of 8 bases. This CDR3 is 11 amino acids long. The CDR3 is CATSYSSEQYF. CDR3 nucleotides: TGTGCCACCAGCTACTCTTCCGAGCAGTACTTC.

The V call is TRBV11-2, the J call TRBJ2-7, with unresolved D. This CDR3 has 12 amino acids. Per germline, CDR1 SGHAT and CDR2 FQNNGV. Trimming removed 0 bases at V and 12 bases at J, with 12 bases between. For the CDR3, the DNA is TGTGCCAGCAGCTTAGATTCGGGTGCTCCGTACTTC. Translation gives CASSLDSGAPYF.

In the case of this clonotype: Compared with germline, one end of the junction differs, possibly owing to a read error. V usage is TRBV10-3 and J usage is TRBJ2-3; 8 nucleotides agree with TRBD2. Germline V gene lookup returns CDR1 ENHRY and CDR2 SYGVKD. CDR3 length equals 12 residues. The CDR3 region is CASSPAGGTQYF. The CDR3 coding sequence is TGTGCCAGCAGTCCCGCGGGAGGTACGCAGTATTTT.

This clonotype was detected only once. The V gene is TRBV5-1, the J gene TRBJ2-5; D may match TRBD1 or TRBD2 (5 bases each). The tail of the sequence fits TRBJ2-7 better, so the J call may be wrong. Germline V gene lookup returns CDR1 SGHRS and CDR2 YFSETQ. The CDR3 spans 15 residues. The CDR3 spells CASSPSRGDLYEQYF. The CDR3 bases are TGCGCCAGCAGCCCTTCCCGAGGGGACCTCTACGAGCAGTACTTC.

The chain couples TRBV11-2 to TRBJ1-1, with 7 bases aligning to TRBD1. Germline V gene sequence: CDR1 SGHAT, CDR2 FQNNGV. The trim removed 2 bases at V and 4 bases at J, leaving 7 bases unmatched. The CDR3 loop spans 15 amino acids. CDR3 in DNA: TGTGCCAGCAGCTTATGGGACAGAGCGCTCACTGAAGCTTTCTTT. Amino acids: CASSLWDRALTEAFF. Based on the CDR3 plus reference TRBV11-2 and TRBJ1-1, the full variable domain is EAGVAQSPRYKIIEKRQSVAFWCNPISGHATLYWYQQILGQGPKLLIQFQNNGVVDDSQLPKDRFSAERLKGVDSTLKIQPAKLEDSAVYLCASSLWDRALTEAFFGQGTRLTVV.

The chain recombines TRBV13 with TRBJ1-2, with a possible D match to TRBD1 (5 bases). The CDR3 totals 14 residues. V shed 5 bases and J shed 2 bases, with 12 bases lying between them. Germline CDR1 PRHDT, CDR2 FYEKMQ (reference sequence). The CDR3 region is CASSPTPGNYGYTF. The CDR3 DNA is TGTGCCAGCAGCCCGACGCCAGGGAACTATGGCTACACCTTC.

The rearrangement links TRBV6-1 to TRBJ1-5; D is possibly TRBD1 (5 bases). Germline CDR1 is MNHNS and CDR2 is SASEGT. The V end was cut by 5 bases, the J end by 2 bases, with 16 bases between. CDR3 length: 16 amino acids. In nucleotides, the CDR3 is TGTGCCAGCAGTTGGGACCGGCTTTCGGGCAATCAGCCCCAGCATTTT. Translation: CASSWDRLSGNQPQHF.

The rearrangement links TRBV28 to TRBJ1-1; D not resolved. The CDR3 consists of 15 residues. Germline V gives CDR1 MDHEN, CDR2 SYDVKM. V lost 4 bases, J lost 5 bases, and 17 bases lay in between. The CDR3 protein is CASSSVHGAGTEAFF. The CDR3 DNA is TGTGCCAGCAGTTCCGTCCACGGCGCGGGGACTGAAGCTTTCTTT.

The rearrangement uses TRBV11-2 and TRBJ2-1; a possible D gene is TRBD1 (5 bases). Germline V CDR1 and CDR2: SGHAT, FQNNGV. This CDR3 region has 16 residues. Trimming left V 1 base short and J 4 bases short, with 14 bases between. The DNA of the CDR3 is TGTGCCAGCAGCTTAGTCCGTGGGGCACCTTACAATGAGCAGTTCTTC. Residues: CASSLVRGAPYNEQFF.

V gene TRBV7-6 combines with J gene TRBJ2-7; D might be TRBD1 (5 bases). Germline CDR1 reads SGHVS; CDR2 reads FNYEAQ. The V and J ends lost 4 bases and 7 bases respectively, with 26 bases between them. The length of the CDR3 is 17 residues. CDR3 loop: CASSSSRGAFVFNEQYF. CDR3 DNA: TGTGCCAGCAGCTCCTCTAGGGGCGCCTTTGTATTCAATGAGCAGTACTTC.

J is TRBJ2-1 and V is TRBV13, with 10 bases matching TRBD2. Germline CDR1 and CDR2: PRHDT and FYEKMQ (reference sequence). Trimming removed 4 bases from V and 4 bases from J; junction bases left unmatched: 13. This CDR3 has 18 residues. The CDR3: CASSSDWGSSGGYNEQFF. Written as DNA, the CDR3 is TGTGCCAGCAGCTCGGACTGGGGGAGTAGCGGGGGGTACAATGAGCAGTTCTTC.

This clonotype was recorded a few times. The chain has TRBV12-3 or TRBV12-4 and TRBJ1-4; D gene unclear. The CDR3 runs 12 residues. V was shortened by 3 bases and J by 8 bases, with 7 bases between the two germline ends. CDR3 residues: CASSLSGEKLFF. The CDR3 DNA sequence: TGTGCCAGCAGTTTGTCAGGAGAAAAACTGTTTTTT.